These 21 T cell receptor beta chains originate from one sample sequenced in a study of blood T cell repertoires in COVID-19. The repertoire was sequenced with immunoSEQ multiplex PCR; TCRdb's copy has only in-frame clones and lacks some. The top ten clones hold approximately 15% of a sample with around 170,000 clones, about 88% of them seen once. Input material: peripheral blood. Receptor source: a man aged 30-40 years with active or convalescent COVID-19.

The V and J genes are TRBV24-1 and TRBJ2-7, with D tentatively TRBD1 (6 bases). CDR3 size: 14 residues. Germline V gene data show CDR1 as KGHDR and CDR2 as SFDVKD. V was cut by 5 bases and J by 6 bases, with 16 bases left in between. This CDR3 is CATSGPTGLREQYF. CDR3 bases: TGTGCCACCAGTGGCCCGACAGGTCTTCGCGAGCAGTACTTC.

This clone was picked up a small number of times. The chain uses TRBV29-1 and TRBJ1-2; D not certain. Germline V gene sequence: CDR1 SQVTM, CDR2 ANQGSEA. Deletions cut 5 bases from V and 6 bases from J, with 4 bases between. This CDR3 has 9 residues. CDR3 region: CSVHDGYTF. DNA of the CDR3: TGCAGCGTTCATGATGGCTACACCTTC.

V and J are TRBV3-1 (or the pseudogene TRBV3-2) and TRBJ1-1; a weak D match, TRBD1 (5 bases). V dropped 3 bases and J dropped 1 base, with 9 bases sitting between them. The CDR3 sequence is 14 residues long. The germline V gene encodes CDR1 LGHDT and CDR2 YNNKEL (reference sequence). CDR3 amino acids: CASSHGGTNTEAFF. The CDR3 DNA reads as TGTGCCAGCAGCCATGGGGGGACGAACACTGAAGCTTTCTTT.

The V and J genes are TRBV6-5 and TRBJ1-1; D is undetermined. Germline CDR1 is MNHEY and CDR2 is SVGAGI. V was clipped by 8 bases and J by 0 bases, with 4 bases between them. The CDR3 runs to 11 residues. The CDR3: CASLLNTEAFF. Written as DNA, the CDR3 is TGTGCCAGCCTTCTGAACACTGAAGCTTTCTTT.

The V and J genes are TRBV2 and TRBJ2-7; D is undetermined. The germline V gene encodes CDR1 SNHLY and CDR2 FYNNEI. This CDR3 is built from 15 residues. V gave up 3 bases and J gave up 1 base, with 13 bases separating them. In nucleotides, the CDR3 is TGTGCCAGCAGTGAGTTACACAGTGGGTCCTACGAGCAGTACGTC. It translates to CASSELHSGSYEQYV.

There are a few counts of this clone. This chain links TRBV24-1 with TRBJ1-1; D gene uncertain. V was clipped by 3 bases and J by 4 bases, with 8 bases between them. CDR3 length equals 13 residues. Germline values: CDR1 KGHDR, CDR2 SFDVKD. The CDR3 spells CATSDEGLTEAFF. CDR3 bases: TGTGCCACCAGTGATGAGGGCCTCACTGAAGCTTTCTTT.

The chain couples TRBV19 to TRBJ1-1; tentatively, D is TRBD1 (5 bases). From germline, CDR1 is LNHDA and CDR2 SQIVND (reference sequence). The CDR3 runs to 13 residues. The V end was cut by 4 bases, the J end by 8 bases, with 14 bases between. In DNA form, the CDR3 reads TGTGCCAGTAGTAAGGCAGGGCGTTTCGAAGCTTTCTTT. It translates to CASSKAGRFEAFF. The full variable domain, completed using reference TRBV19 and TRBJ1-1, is DGGITQSPKYLFRKEGQNVTLSCEQNLNHDAMYWYRQDPGQGLRLIYYSQIVNDFQKGDIAEGYSVSREKKESFPLTVTSAQKNPTAFYLCASSKAGRFEAFFGQGTRLTVV.

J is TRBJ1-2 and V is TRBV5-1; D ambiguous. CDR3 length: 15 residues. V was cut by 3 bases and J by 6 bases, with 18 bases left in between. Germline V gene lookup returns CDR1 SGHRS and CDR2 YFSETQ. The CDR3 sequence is CASSSLSSRVDGYTF. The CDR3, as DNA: TGCGCCAGCAGCTCCCTTAGTTCTCGGGTTGATGGCTACACCTTC.

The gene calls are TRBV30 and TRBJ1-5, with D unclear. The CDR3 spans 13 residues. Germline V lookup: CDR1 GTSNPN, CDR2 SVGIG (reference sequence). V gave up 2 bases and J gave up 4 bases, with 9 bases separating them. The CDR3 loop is CAWSRGTNQPQHF. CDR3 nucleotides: TGTGCCTGGAGTCGAGGAACTAATCAGCCCCAGCATTTT.

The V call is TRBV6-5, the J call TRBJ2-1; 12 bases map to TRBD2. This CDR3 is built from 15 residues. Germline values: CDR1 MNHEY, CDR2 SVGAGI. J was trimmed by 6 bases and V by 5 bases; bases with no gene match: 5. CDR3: CASSPTSGGRNEQFF. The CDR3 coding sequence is TGTGCCAGCAGTCCCACTAGCGGGGGGCGCAATGAGCAGTTCTTC.

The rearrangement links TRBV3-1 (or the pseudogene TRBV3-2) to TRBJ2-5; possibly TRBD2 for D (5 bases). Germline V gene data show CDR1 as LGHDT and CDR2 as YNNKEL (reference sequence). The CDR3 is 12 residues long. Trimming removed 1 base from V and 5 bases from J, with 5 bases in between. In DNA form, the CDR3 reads TGTGCCAGCAGCCAAGGAGGGGAGACCCAGTACTTC. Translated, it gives CASSQGGETQYF.

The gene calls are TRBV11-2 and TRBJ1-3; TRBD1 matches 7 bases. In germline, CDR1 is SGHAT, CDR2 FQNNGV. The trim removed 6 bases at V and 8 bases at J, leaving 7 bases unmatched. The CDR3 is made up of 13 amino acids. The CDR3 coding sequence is TGTGCCAGCAGGACAGGGTTTAGGGACACCATATATTTT. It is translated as CASRTGFRDTIYF.

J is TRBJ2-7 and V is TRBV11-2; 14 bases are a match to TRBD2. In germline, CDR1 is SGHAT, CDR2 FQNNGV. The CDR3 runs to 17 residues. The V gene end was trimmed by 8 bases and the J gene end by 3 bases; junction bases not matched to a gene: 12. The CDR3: CASFSTRGTSGSYEQYF. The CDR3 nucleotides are TGTGCCAGCTTCTCTACCAGAGGGACTAGCGGGAGCTACGAGCAGTACTTC.

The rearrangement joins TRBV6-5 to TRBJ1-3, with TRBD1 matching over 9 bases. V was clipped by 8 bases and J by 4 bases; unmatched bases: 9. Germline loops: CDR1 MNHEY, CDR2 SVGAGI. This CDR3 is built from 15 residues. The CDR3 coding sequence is TGTGCCAGCCGTTTACAGGGGGCGGCGGGAAACACCATATATTTT. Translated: CASRLQGAAGNTIYF.

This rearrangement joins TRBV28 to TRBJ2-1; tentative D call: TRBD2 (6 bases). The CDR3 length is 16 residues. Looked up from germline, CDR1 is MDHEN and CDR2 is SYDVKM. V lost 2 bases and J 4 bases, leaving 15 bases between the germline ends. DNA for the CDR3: TGTGCCAGCAGTTTACCTCGCCTAGCGCTTTACAATGAGCAGTTCTTC. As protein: CASSLPRLALYNEQFF. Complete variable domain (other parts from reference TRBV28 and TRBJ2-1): DVKVTQSSRYLVKRTGEKVFLECVQDMDHENMFWYRQDPGLGLRLIYFSYDVKMKEKGDIPEGYSVSREKKERFSLILESASTNQTSMYLCASSLPRLALYNEQFFGPGTRLTVL.

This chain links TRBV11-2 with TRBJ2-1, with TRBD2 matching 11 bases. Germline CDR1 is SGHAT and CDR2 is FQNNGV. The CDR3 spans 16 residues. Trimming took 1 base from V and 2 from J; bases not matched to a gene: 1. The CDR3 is CASSLGSGRAYNEQFF. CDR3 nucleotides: TGTGCCAGCAGCTTAGGTAGCGGGAGGGCCTACAATGAGCAGTTCTTC.

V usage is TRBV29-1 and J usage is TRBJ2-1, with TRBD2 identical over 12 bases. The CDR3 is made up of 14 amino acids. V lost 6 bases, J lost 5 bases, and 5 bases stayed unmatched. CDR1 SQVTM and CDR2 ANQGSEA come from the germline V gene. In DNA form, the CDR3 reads TGCAGCGTAACTAGCGGGGGGCCCGACAATGAGCAGTTCTTC. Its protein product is CSVTSGGPDNEQFF.

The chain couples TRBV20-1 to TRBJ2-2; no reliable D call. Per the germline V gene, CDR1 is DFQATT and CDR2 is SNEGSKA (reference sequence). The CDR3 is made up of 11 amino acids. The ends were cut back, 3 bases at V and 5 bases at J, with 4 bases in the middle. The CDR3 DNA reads TGCAGTGCTAGGAGTACCGGGGAGCTGTTTTTT. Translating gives CSARSTGELFF.

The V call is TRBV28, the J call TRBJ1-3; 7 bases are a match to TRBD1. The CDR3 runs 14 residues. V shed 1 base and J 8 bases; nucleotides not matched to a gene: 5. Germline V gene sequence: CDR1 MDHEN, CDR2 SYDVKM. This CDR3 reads CASSLLGGRDTIYF. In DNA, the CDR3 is TGTGCCAGCAGTTTATTAGGGGGCAGGGACACCATATATTTT.

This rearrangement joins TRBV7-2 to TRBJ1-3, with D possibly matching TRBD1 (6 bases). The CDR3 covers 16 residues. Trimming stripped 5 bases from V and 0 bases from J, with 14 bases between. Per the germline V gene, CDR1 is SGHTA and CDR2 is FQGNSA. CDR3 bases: TGTGCCAGCAGCCCCAGGACAGTGCTCTCTGGAAACACCATATATTTT. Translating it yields CASSPRTVLSGNTIYF.

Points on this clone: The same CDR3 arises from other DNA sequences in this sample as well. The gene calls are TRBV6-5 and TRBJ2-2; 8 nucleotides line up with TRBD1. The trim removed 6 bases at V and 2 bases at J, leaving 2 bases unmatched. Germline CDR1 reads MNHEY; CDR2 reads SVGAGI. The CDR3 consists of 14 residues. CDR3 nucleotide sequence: TGTGCCAGCAGGCAGGGGGCTAACACCGGGGAGCTGTTTTTT. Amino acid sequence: CASRQGANTGELFF.